This T cell receptor beta chain was documented in a study of cytomegalovirus exposure and HLA in healthy donors. This CDR3 has 14 amino acids. In germline, CDR1 is SGHTA, CDR2 FQGNSA. V was pared by 4 bases and J by 0 bases, with 10 bases between. Sequenced by immunoSEQ multiplex PCR; TCRdb stores in-frame clones only, minus some. Among some 160,000 clones listed, approximately 89% were seen once. The sample taken for sequencing was PBMCs. The V call is TRBV7-2, the J call TRBJ2-7; TRBD2 might be the D (6 bases). This TCR derives from a man aged 18 to 30 in good health and CMV-seronegative. CDR3 in DNA: TGTGCCAGCAGCTCCTGGACTAACTCCTACGAGCAGTACTTC. Protein product: CASSSWTNSYEQYF.